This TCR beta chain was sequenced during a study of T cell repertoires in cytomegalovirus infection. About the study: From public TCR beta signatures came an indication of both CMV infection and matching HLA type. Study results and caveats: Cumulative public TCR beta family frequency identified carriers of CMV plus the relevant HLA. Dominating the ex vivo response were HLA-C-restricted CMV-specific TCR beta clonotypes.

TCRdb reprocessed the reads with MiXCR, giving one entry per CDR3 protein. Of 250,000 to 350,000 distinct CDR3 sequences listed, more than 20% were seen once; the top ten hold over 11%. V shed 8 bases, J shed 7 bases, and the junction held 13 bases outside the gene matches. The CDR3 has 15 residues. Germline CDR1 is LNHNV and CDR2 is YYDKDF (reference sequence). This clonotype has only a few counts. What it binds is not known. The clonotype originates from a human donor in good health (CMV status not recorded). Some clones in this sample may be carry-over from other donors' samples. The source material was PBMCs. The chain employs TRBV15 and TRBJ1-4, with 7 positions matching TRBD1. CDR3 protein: CATGPGGAVFEKLFF. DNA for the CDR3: TGTGCCACCGGTCCAGGGGGAGCAGTGTTTGAAAAACTGTTTTTT.